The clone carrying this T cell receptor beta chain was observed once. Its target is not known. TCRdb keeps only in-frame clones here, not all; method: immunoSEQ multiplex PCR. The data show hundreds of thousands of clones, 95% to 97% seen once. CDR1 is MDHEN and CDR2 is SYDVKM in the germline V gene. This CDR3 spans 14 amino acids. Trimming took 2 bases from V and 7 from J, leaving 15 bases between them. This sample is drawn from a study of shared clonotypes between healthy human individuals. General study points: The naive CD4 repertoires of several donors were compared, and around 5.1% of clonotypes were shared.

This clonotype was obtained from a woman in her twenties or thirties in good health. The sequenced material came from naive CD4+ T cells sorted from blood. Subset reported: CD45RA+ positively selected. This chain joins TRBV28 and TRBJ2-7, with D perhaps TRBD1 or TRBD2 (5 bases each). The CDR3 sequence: CASSLGAPLGEQYF. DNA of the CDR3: TGTGCCAGCAGTTTAGGGGCCCCACTAGGGGAGCAGTACTTC.